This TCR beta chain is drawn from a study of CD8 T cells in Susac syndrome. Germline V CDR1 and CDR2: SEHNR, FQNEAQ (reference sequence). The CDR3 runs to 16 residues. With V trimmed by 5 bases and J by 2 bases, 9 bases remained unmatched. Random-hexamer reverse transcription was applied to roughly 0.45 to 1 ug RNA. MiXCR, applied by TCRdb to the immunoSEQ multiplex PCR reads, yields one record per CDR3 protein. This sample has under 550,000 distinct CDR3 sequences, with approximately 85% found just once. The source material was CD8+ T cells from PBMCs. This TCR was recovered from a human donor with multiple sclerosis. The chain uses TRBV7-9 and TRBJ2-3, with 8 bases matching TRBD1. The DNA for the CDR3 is TGTGCCAGCAGCCAAACAGGGGGTGAAAACACAGATACGCAGTATTTT. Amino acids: CASSQTGGENTDTQYF.